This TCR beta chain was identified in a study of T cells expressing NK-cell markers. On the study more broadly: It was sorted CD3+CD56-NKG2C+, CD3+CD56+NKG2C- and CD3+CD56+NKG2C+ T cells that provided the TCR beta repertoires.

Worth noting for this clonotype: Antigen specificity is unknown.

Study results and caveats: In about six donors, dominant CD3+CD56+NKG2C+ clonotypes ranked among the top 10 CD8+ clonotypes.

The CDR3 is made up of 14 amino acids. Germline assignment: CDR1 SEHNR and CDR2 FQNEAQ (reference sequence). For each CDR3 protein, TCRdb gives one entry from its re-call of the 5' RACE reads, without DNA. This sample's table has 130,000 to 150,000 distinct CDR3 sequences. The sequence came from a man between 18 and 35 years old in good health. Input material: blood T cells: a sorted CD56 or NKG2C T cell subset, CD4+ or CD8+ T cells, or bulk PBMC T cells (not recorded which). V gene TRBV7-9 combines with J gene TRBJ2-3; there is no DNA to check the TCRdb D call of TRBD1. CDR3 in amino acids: CASSLPGGTDTQYF.